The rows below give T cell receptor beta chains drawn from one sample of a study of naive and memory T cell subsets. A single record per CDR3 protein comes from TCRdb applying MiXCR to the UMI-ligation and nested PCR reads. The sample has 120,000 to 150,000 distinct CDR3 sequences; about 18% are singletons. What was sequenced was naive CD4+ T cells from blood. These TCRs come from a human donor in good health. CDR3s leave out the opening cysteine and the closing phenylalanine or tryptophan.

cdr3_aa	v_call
ASSVGPSGNEQF	TRBV9
AIILAGGLSYNEQF	TRBV10-3
ASSDVRTSPDTQY	TRBV25-1
ATSEPLGERELQETQY	TRBV24-1
ASSFRTSGSYEQY	TRBV12-3/TRBV12-4
AISDSTKSYEQY	TRBV10-3
ASSSAGGRGEKLF	TRBV7-2
ASSPRQGDEKLF	TRBV9
ATNSATNEKLF	TRBV28
ASSLEGQRGAGELF	TRBV7-2
ASSPQGQNTEAF	TRBV5-1
SARGQGVDTQY	TRBV20-1
ASSKGTSGNQPQH	TRBV2
ASRSADTQY	TRBV5-1
ASSRDRGEETQY	TRBV6-5
ASSQNRDRGLMNTEAF	TRBV28
ASSYWGGTDTQY	TRBV13
AWSVTGRRATNEKLF	TRBV30
ASSVTAGTSGSGDTGELF	TRBV7-9
ASSLFTGIAYEQY	TRBV5-6
ASSLSGSRNQPQH	TRBV28
ASSLGAGQETQY	TRBV7-9
ASSLGGRARDEQF	TRBV3-1
SACEWDRGGNQPQH	TRBV20-1
ASNPGGGSMNEQF	TRBV6-2/TRBV6-3
ASRTSLSYNEQF	TRBV19
ASSTSTAFNTEAF	TRBV5-1
ASSPGTGIQPQH	TRBV28
ASSAGLVMFGELF	TRBV11-2
ASSLGYPGRDNSPLH	TRBV7-2
ASSPNAGDEQF	TRBV18
ASSPVQETQY	TRBV2
SASEGSGRPYNEQF	TRBV20-1